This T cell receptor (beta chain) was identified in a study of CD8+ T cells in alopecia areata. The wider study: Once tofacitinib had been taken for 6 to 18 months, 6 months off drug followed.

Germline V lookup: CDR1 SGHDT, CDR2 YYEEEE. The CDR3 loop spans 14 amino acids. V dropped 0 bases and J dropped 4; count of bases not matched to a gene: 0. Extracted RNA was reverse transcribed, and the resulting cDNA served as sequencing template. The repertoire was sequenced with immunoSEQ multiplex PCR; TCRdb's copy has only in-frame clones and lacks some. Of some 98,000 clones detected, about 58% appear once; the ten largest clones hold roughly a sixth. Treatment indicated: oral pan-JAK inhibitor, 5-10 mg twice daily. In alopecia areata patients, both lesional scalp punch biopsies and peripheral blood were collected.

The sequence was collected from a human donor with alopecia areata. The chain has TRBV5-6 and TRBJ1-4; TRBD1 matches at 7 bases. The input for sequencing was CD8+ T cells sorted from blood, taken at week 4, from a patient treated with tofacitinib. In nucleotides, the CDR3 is TGTGCCAGCAGCTTGGGACAGGGTAATGAAAAACTGTTTTTT. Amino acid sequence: CASSLGQGNEKLFF.